Following are 5 T cell receptor beta chains from one sample sequenced in a study of cytomegalovirus exposure and HLA in healthy donors. Primers: 60 Vbeta forward and 13 Jbeta reverse. Measured with immunoSEQ multiplex PCR; TCRdb has only the in-frame clones, and not every one. The profile shows some 100,000 clones, approximately 74% of them singletons. Sequencing used PBMCs. These receptors all come from a woman between 70 and 85 years old in good health and CMV-seropositive.

The CDR3 spells CASSHRDTMGEQYF. CDR3 DNA: TGTGCCAGCAGCCACCGGGACACCATGGGAGAGCAGTACTTC. The V and J genes are TRBV11-3 and TRBJ2-7; a weak D match, TRBD1 (6 bases). CDR3 size: 14 residues. The V gene lost 5 bases and the J gene lost 7 bases, with 18 bases spanning the gap. CDR1 is SGHNT, CDR2 YENEEA, per germline.

The rearrangement links TRBV18 to TRBJ2-5, with 10 nucleotides matching TRBD2. V was pared by 5 bases and J by 1 base, with 4 bases of the junction left unmatched. The CDR3 is 15 amino acids. From germline, CDR1 is KGHSH and CDR2 LQKENI. The CDR3 loop reads CASSSLAGGQETQYF. The CDR3 DNA reads TGTGCCAGCTCATCTTTAGCGGGGGGCCAAGAGACCCAGTACTTC.

The rearrangement uses TRBV6-1 and TRBJ2-1; 13 positions agree with TRBD2. Germline-derived CDR1 and CDR2 are MNHNS and SASEGT. J gave up 7 bases and V 7 bases, and 7 bases lay outside the gene matches. The CDR3 sequence is 15 residues long. CDR3 nucleotides: TGTGCCAGCACCGGACTAGCGGGAGTTTGGAATGAGCAGTTCTTC. Amino acids: CASTGLAGVWNEQFF.

This clone has more than one count but fewer than ten. The chain uses TRBV7-9 and TRBJ1-2; D is undetermined. The CDR3 runs 15 residues. The germline gives CDR1 SEHNR, CDR2 FQNEAQ (reference sequence). Trimming shortened V by 5 bases and J by 8 bases, and 21 bases separated the two germline ends. CDR3 protein: CASSRRSGDIEGYTF. The CDR3 bases are TGTGCCAGCAGCAGACGGTCCGGAGATATAGAGGGCTACACCTTC.

CDR3 in DNA: TGTGCCAGCAGTGGACTGCTAGCGGGTCCCTACGAGCAGTACTTC. It specifies CASSGLLAGPYEQYF. The chain employs TRBV2 and TRBJ2-7, with TRBD2 matching over 8 bases. This CDR3 is built from 15 residues. From germline, CDR1 is SNHLY and CDR2 FYNNEI. The V and J ends lost 4 bases and 2 bases, in that order; junction bases with no gene match: 7.